This T cell receptor beta chain was recorded in a study of T cell changes during pregnancy in multiple sclerosis (dated by TCRdb to between 2019 and 2020). A note on the overall study: Changes in the T cell repertoire over the course of pregnancy were examined in this study in women with multiple sclerosis.

Library creation used the immunoSEQ multiplex PCR assay. The table comes from immuneACCESS by way of TCRdb, which keeps in-frame sequences with V and J called. Part of the clones is missing from these tables; in studies checked, under half for an unresolved V gene and the rest for unknown reasons. Present in this sample are tens of thousands of clones, roughly 92% of which were seen just once. The ten largest make up 3% to 4% of the sample. Details on this clone: Its antigen is not yet known. Base qualities were left out, and no much larger clone turns up one base away.

The CDR3 starts with the cysteine, ends with the phenylalanine, and has 15 residues. The CDR3 DNA has 45 bases and is translated from base 1. Reading the germline V gene gives CDR1 SGHTS and CDR2 YDEGEE. V trim: 5 bases; J trim: 2 bases; unmatched bases: 7. The receptor chain draws on TRBV5-8 and TRBJ2-5; TRBD1 agrees with 9 junctional bases. This material consisted of peripheral blood, taken after pregnancy. The origin of this receptor is a female donor in good health, enrolled as a control in a pregnancy study. Here is the DNA: TGTGCCAGCAGTTTAGGGACAGGGAATCAAGAGACCCAGTACTTC. This codes for CASSLGTGNQETQYF.